This record looks at one T cell receptor (beta chain) sequence and its context. The antigen it recognizes is unknown. Per-base qualities were not stored, and no clone one base away is much larger. Receptors were amplified or captured by the immunoSEQ multiplex PCR assay. DNA from the cultured, isolated CD4+ T cells was subjected to TCR beta CDR3 sequencing. On the authors' methods: Non-productive TCR sequences were removed and reads were trimmed to the CDR3 region, keeping CDR3s of at least 7 amino acids. The MANAFEST web app was used to pick out antigen-specific clonotypes by comparing their expansion in peptide wells with that in reference cultures. Positive clones required FDR<0.05 expansion versus reference and all other wells, odds ratio above 5, and frequency above 0.1% in two replicate wells. Cross-reactive clonotypes were defined as significantly expanded in SARS-CoV-2 spike wells and in at least one common cold coronavirus spike condition. CDR3 similarity was assessed by Levenshtein distance with the stringdist R package, and unrooted trees were built with ape in R 3.6.1. The table was pulled from immuneACCESS by TCRdb, which kept in-frame rearrangements only. Such tables lose some clones; where checked, under half of the loss comes from unresolved V genes, and the rest has no known cause. D and trimming come from the DNA, and the V and J calls and clone size come from that table. In this sample the table shows fewer than 85,000 clones, around three quarters of which occur a single time. More than 0.9% of the sample is taken by the ten largest.

This sample is drawn from a study of vaccination effects on CD4 cells after COVID-19 (dated by TCRdb to 2021 to 2024). Broadly, across the study: Across the study, the median time from the second dose to post-vaccine sampling was 72 days (range 14 to 241). In both COVID-19 convalescent patients and infection-naive vaccine recipients, the study compared SARS-CoV-2 spike-specific CD4+ TCR repertoires from before mRNA vaccination with those from after it. Altogether, over 9 COVID-19 convalescent patients and a few SARS-CoV-2-naive healthy vaccine recipients made up the full study. In the study, cultures from other donors were sequenced using the Oncomine TCR Beta short-read assay on an Illumina iSeq 100. General conclusions and limits of the study: Limitations of the study were the small number of convalescent patients and the absence of early post-infection timepoints. Among healthy vaccine recipients, nearly all vaccine-induced clones were SARS-CoV-2 mono-reactive, and only 1 of 255 was cross-reactive with common cold coronaviruses. At late post-vaccination timepoints, both infection-induced and vaccine-induced clones showed marked clonal contraction, consistent with waning T cell responses.

CDR1 is given as MNHEY and CDR2 as SMNVEV, both from the germline V gene (reference sequence). From the cysteine up to the phenylalanine, the CDR3 has a length of 13 residues. Only the CDR3 region is kept as DNA, spanning 39 bases read in frame from base 1. V and J are truncated by 4 bases and 7 bases respectively, leaving an intervening sequence of 8 bases. In the ViraFEST assay, PBMC were stimulated with viral peptide pools, and antigen-specific CD4+ T cell clonotypes were then identified by expansion using TCR sequencing. After around 11 days of culture, CD4+ T cells were isolated with the EasySep CD4+ T cell isolation kit. Each participant received two doses of an mRNA SARS-CoV-2 vaccine, either BNT162b2 or mRNA-1273. The absence of prior SARS-CoV-2 infection in healthy vaccine recipients was confirmed by negative nucleocapsid antibodies before and after vaccination. A few million PBMC per well were cultured with about 9.6 ug/ml peptides in IMDM containing approximately 4.6% human AB serum, approximately 10 IU/ml IL-2 and gentamicin. Half of the culture medium was replaced with fresh IL-2-containing medium on days 3 and 7. Unless otherwise noted, each peptide stimulation condition was cultured in triplicate wells. PBMC were separated from whole blood using Ficoll-Paque Plus gradient centrifugation and were then either cryopreserved at -140C or used fresh. The overlapping peptide pools covered the spike proteins of SARS-CoV-2 as well as those of the common cold coronaviruses HCoV-NL63, HCoV-OC43 and HCoV-229E. The QIAamp micro DNA kit was used to extract genomic DNA from the cultured CD4+ T cells.

This receptor was obtained from a human donor who received a COVID-19 vaccine. Here the chain combines TRBV27 and TRBJ1-6; the D gene remains uncertain. The material sequenced was CD4+ T cells from PBMCs cultured with HCoV-OC43 spike peptides, taken after COVID-19 vaccination. Reading the label with the study, this specimen's cell subset or site is: HCoV-OC43 spike overlapping peptide pool stimulation. The sequence in DNA is TGTGCCAGCAGTTGGGCCCCCAATTCACCCCTCCACTTT. This sequence encodes CASSWAPNSPLHF.